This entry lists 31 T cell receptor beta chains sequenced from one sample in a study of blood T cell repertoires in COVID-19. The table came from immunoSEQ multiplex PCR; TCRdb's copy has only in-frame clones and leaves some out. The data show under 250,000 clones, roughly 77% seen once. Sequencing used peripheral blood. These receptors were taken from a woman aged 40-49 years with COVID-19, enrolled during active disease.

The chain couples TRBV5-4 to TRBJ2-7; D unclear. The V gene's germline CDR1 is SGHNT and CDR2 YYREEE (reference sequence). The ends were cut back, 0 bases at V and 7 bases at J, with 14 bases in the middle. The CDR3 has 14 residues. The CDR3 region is CASSLGPSVLEQYF. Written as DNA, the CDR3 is TGTGCCAGCAGCTTGGGCCCTAGTGTATTAGAGCAGTACTTC.

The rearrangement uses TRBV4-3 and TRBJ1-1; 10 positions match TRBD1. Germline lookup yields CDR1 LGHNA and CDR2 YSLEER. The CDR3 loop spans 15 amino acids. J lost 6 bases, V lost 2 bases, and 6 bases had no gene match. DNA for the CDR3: TGCGCCAGCAGCCAACCGGGACAGGGGTTATCTGAAGCTTTCTTT. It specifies CASSQPGQGLSEAFF.

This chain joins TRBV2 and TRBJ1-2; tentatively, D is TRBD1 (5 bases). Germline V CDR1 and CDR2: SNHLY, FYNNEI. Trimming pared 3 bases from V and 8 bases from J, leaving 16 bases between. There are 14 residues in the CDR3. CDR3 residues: CASSERGGAWGYTF. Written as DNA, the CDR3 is TGTGCCAGCAGTGAGCGTGGAGGGGCCTGGGGCTACACCTTC.

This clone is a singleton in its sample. CDR3 amino acids: CAWSVGDRNQPQHF. The CDR3 coding sequence is TGTGCCTGGAGTGTAGGGGATCGAAATCAGCCCCAGCATTTT. The chain is built from TRBV30 and TRBJ1-5; TRBD1 is a possible D gene (5 bases). Per the germline V gene, CDR1 is GTSNPN and CDR2 is SVGIG (reference sequence). Deletions cut 0 bases from V and 4 bases from J, with 10 bases between. The CDR3 extends over 14 amino acids.

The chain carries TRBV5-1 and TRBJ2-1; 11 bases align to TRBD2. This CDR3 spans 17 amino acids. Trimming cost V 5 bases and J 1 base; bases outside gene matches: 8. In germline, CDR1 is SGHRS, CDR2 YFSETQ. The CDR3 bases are TGCGCCAGCAGTCGTCGACTAGCGGGACTATCCTACAATGAGCAGTTCTTC. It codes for CASSRRLAGLSYNEQFF.

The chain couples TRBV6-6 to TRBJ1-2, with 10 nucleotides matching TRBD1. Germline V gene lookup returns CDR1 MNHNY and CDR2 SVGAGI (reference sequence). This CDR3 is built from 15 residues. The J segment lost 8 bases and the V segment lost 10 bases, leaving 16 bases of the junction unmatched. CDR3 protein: CATLWGQGTREGYTF. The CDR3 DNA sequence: TGTGCCACCCTCTGGGGACAGGGGACGCGCGAGGGCTACACCTTC.

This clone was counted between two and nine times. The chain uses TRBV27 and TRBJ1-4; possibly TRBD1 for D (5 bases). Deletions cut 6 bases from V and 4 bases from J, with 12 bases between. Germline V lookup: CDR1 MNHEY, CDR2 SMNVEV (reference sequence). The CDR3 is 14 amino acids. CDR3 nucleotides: TGTGCCAGCAGGTCCCAGGGATTTAATGAAAAACTGTTTTTT. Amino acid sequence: CASRSQGFNEKLFF.

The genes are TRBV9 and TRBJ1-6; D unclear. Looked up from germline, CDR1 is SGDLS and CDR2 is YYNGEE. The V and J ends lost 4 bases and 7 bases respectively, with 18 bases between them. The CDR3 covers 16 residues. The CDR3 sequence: CASSPRTGESNSPLHF. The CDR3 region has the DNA TGTGCCAGCAGCCCTCGGACGGGAGAATCCAATTCACCCCTCCACTTT.

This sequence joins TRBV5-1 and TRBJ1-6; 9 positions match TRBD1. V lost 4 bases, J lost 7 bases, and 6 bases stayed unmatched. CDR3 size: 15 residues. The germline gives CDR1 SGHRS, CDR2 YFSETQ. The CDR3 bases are TGCGCCAGCAGCCCGAGGACAGGGGAGAATTCACCCCTCCACTTT. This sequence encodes CASSPRTGENSPLHF.

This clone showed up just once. The chain's CDR3 is CASSYTGVTYEQYF. Here the CDR3 DNA reads TGTGCCAGCAGTTACACGGGGGTCACCTACGAGCAGTACTTC. The V and J genes are TRBV6-5 and TRBJ2-7; maybe TRBD2 (6 bases). The V end lost 2 bases, the J end lost 2 bases, and 10 bases lay between the germline ends. In germline, CDR1 is MNHEY, CDR2 SVGAGI. The length of the CDR3 is 14 residues.

The CDR3 bases are TGTGCCAGTAGGGCCGGGACTAGCGGAAGTACGCAGTATTTT. Amino acid sequence: CASRAGTSGSTQYF. This chain uses TRBV19 with TRBJ2-3, with 11 bases that match TRBD2. With 6 bases clipped from V and 8 bases from J, the junction kept 7 bases outside the gene matches. The CDR3 consists of 14 residues. Germline lookup yields CDR1 LNHDA and CDR2 SQIVND (reference sequence).

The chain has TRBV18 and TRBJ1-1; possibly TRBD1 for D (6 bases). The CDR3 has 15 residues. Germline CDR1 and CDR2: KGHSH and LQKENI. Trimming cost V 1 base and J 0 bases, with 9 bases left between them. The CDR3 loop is CASSPHDRLNTEAFF. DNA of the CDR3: TGTGCCAGCTCACCACATGACAGGCTGAACACTGAAGCTTTCTTT.

The DNA for the CDR3 is TGTGCCAGCAGTGCGACTAGCGGGGGGCCTAGCACAGATACGCAGTATTTT. Protein: CASSATSGGPSTDTQYF. The chain couples TRBV6-1 to TRBJ2-3, with 13 bases aligning to TRBD2. Trimming took 4 bases from V and 0 from J; bases not matched to a gene: 4. Germline V gene data show CDR1 as MNHNS and CDR2 as SASEGT. This CDR3 region has 17 residues.

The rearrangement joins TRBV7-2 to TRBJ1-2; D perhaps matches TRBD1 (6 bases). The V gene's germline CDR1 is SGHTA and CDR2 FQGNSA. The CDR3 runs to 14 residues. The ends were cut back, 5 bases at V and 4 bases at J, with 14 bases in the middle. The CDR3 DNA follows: TGTGCCAGCAGCCCCAGACAGGCGATCTATGGCTACACCTTC. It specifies CASSPRQAIYGYTF.

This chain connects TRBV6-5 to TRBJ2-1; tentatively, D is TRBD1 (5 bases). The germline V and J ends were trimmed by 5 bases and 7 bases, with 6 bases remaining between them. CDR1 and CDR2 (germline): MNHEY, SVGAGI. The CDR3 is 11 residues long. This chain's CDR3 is CASSQGNEQFF. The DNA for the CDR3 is TGTGCCAGCAGTCAGGGTAATGAGCAGTTCTTC.

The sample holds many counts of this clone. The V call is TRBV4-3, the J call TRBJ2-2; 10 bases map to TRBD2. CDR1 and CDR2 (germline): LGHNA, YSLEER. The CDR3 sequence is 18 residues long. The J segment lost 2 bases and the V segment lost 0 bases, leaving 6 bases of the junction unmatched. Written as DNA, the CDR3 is TGCGCCAGCAGCCAAGATATGAGCGGGGGGGGAAACACCGGGGAGCTGTTTTTT. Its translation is CASSQDMSGGGNTGELFF.

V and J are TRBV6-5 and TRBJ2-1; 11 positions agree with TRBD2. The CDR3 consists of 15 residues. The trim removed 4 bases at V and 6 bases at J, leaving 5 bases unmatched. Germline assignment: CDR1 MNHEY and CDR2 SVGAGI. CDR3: CASSSTSGAVNEQFF. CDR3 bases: TGTGCCAGCAGTTCGACTAGCGGGGCTGTCAATGAGCAGTTCTTC.

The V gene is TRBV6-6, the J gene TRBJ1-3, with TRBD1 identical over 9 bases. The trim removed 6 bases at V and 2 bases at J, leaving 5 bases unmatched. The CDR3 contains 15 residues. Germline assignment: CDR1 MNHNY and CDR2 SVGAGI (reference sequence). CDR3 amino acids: CASSPGQGTGNTIYF. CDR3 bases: TGTGCCAGCAGCCCGGGACAGGGAACTGGAAACACCATATATTTT.

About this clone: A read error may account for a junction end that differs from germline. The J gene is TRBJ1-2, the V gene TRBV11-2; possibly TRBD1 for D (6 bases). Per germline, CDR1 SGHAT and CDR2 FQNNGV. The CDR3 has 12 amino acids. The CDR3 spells CASSLGWDNSLF. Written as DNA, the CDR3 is TGTGCCAGCAGCCTGGGTTGGGACAACTCTTTATTC.

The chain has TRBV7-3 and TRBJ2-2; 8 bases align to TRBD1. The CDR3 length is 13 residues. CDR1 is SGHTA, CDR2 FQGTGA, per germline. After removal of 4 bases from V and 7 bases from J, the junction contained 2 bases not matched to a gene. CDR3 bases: TGTGCCAGCAGCTCAGGGGGCGGCGGGGAGCTGTTTTTT. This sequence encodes CASSSGGGGELFF.

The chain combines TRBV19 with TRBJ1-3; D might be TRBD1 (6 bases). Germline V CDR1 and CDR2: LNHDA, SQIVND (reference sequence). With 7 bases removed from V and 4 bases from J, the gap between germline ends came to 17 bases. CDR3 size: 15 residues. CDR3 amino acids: CASTRTNREGNTIYF. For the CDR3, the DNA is TGTGCCAGTACCCGAACGAACAGGGAAGGAAACACCATATATTTT.

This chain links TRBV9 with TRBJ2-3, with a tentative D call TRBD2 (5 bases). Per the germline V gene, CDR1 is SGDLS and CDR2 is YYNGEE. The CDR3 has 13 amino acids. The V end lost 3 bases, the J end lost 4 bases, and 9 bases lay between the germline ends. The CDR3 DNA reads TGTGCCAGCAGCGCGCGGACTCCAGATACGCAGTATTTT. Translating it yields CASSARTPDTQYF.

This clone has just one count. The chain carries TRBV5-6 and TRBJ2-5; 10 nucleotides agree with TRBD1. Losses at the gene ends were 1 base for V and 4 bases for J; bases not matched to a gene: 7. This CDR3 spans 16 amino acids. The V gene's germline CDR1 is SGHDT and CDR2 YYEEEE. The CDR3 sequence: CASSLKGQGSTETQYF. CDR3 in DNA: TGTGCCAGCAGCTTGAAGGGACAGGGGTCAACAGAGACCCAGTACTTC.

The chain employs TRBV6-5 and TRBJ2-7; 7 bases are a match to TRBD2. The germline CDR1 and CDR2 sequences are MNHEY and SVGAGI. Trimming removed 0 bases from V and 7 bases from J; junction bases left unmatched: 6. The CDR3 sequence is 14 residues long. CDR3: CASSYSGGDLEQYF. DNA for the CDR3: TGTGCCAGCAGTTACTCGGGAGGGGACTTGGAGCAGTACTTC.

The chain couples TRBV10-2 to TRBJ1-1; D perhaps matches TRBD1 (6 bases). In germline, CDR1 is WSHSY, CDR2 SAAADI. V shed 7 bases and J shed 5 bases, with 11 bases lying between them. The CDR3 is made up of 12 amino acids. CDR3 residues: CASKGQGTEAFF. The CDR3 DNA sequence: TGCGCCAGCAAGGGTCAGGGGACTGAAGCTTTCTTT.

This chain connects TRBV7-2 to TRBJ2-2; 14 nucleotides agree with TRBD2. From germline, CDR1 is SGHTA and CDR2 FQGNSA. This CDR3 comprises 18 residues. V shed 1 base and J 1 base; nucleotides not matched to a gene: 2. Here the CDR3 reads CASSLVGLAGGNTGELFF. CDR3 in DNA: TGTGCCAGCAGCTTAGTCGGACTAGCGGGAGGGAACACCGGGGAGCTGTTTTTT.

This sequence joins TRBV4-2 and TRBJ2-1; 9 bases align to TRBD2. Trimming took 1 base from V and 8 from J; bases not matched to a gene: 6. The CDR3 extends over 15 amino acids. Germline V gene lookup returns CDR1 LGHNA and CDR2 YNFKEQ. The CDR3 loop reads CASSQGTSGPHEQFF. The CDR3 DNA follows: TGTGCCAGCAGCCAAGGAACTAGCGGGCCCCATGAGCAGTTCTTC.

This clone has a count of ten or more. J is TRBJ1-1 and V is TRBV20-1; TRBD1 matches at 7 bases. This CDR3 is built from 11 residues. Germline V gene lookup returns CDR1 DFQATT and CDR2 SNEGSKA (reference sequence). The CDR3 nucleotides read TGCTTAGACAGGGATCCCACTGAAGCTTTCTTT. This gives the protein CLDRDPTEAFF.

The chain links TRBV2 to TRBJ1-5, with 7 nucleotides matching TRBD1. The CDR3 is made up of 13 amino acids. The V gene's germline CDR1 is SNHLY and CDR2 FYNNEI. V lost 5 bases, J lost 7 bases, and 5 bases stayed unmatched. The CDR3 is CASSSTGRQPQHF. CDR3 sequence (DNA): TGTGCCAGCAGTTCGACAGGGCGGCAGCCCCAGCATTTT.

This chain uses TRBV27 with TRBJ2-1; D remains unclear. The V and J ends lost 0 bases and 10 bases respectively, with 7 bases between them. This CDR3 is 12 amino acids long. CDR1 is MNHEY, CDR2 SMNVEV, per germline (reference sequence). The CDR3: CASSLSAREQFF. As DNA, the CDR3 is TGTGCCAGCAGTTTATCTGCCAGAGAGCAGTTCTTC.

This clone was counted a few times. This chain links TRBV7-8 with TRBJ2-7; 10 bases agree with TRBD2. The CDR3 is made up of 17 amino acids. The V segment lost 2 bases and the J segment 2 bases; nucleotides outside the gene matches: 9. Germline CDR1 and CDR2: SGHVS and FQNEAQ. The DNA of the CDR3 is TGTGCCAGCAGCTTAATGGGGGGGACTAGCGACCCCTACGAGCAGTACTTC. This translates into CASSLMGGTSDPYEQYF.